This T cell receptor beta chain appears in the sequencing data of a study of blood T cell repertoires in COVID-19. Libraries were prepared by immunoSEQ multiplex PCR; TCRdb keeps only in-frame clonotypes and omits some of them. The sample contains about 290,000 clones, nearly 90% of which appear only once. This CDR3 region has 16 residues. V dropped 2 bases and J dropped 2; count of bases not matched to a gene: 6. CDR1 is SEHNR, CDR2 FQNEAQ, per germline (reference sequence). The sample taken for sequencing was peripheral blood. The chain links TRBV7-9 to TRBJ2-1, with TRBD2 matching 7 bases. This sequence originates from a woman in her 30s with COVID-19, enrolled during active disease. The DNA for the CDR3 is TGTGCCAGCAGCTTACACGGCGGGGGACCCTACAATGAGCAGTTCTTC. Residues: CASSLHGGGPYNEQFF. Full variable domain (missing parts from reference TRBV7-9 and TRBJ2-1): DTGVSQNPRHKITKRGQNVTFRCDPISEHNRLYWYRQTLGQGPEFLTYFQNEAQLEKSRLLSDRFSAERPKGSFSTLEIQRTEQGDSAMYLCASSLHGGGPYNEQFFGPGTRLTVL.